Presented here are 14 T cell receptor beta chains from one specimen sequenced in a study of T cell changes during pregnancy in multiple sclerosis. The assay was immunoSEQ multiplex PCR, and TCRdb's table has in-frame clones only and misses some. The sample gives fewer than 85,000 clones, 85% to 95% of which show up once; approximately 2.1% is in the top ten. This sample comprised peripheral blood, obtained before pregnancy. The receptor source for this set is a female donor with multiple sclerosis, enrolled in a pregnancy study.

The rearrangement links TRBV18 to TRBJ2-7, with 12 bases aligning to TRBD2. CDR1 is KGHSH and CDR2 is LQKENI in the germline V gene. J gave up 2 bases and V 3 bases, and 20 bases lay outside the gene matches. There are 21 residues in the CDR3. The CDR3 loop is CASSPGTSGFNLSSPTYEQYF. CDR3 bases: TGTGCCAGCTCACCGGGGACTAGCGGGTTCAATTTATCATCCCCCACCTACGAGCAGTACTTC.

J is TRBJ2-7 and V is TRBV27, with 9 bases that match TRBD1. The junction had 8 bases not matched to a gene; V was cut back by 5 bases and J by 3 bases. CDR3 size: 15 residues. Germline lookup yields CDR1 MNHEY and CDR2 SMNVEV (reference sequence). CDR3 DNA sequence: TGTGCCAGCAGTCCAGACCGGGACAGGGACTACGAGCAGTACTTC. As protein: CASSPDRDRDYEQYF.

J is TRBJ2-1 and V is TRBV4-2, with TRBD2 as a possible D gene (6 bases). This CDR3 is 13 amino acids long. V shed 4 bases and J shed 3 bases, with 7 bases lying between them. Germline V CDR1 and CDR2: LGHNA, YNFKEQ. The CDR3 region has the DNA TGTGCCAGCAGCCGGGGGGACTACAATGAGCAGTTCTTC. Translating it yields CASSRGDYNEQFF.

This chain uses TRBV28 with TRBJ1-5; 7 bases map to TRBD1. J lost 4 bases, V lost 6 bases, and 3 bases had no gene match. The CDR3 totals 13 residues. Germline assignment: CDR1 MDHEN and CDR2 SYDVKM. In DNA form, the CDR3 reads TGTGCCAGCAGCCAACAGGGGAATCAGCCCCAGCATTTT. Translation: CASSQQGNQPQHF.

The V and J genes are TRBV7-3 and TRBJ2-3; D gene uncertain. Germline CDR1 reads SGHTA; CDR2 reads FQGTGA. This CDR3 is 13 amino acids long. V lost 4 bases to trimming and J lost 2 bases, with 7 bases between them. For the CDR3, the DNA is TGTGCCAGCAGCTCCTCCTACACAGATACGCAGTATTTT. Its translation is CASSSSYTDTQYF.

This sequence joins TRBV13 and TRBJ1-5, with D unclear. The CDR3 sequence is 12 residues long. V was clipped by 3 bases and J by 4 bases, with 4 bases between them. CDR1 and CDR2 from the germline V gene are PRHDT and FYEKMQ (reference sequence). CDR3 bases: TGTGCCAGCAGCTTCGGTAATCAGCCCCAGCATTTT. Its translation: CASSFGNQPQHF.

This sequence joins TRBV5-1 and TRBJ2-7, with 10 bases fitting TRBD2. V shed 1 base, J shed 0 bases, and the junction held 1 base outside the gene matches. The CDR3 is 15 residues long. Germline V gene sequence: CDR1 SGHRS, CDR2 YFSETQ. CDR3: CASSLIAGGSYEQYF. In DNA form, the CDR3 reads TGCGCCAGCAGCTTGATAGCGGGAGGCTCCTACGAGCAGTACTTC.

This chain connects TRBV27 to TRBJ2-1; D is undetermined. V gave up 1 base and J gave up 4 bases, with 8 bases separating them. The V gene's germline CDR1 is MNHEY and CDR2 SMNVEV (reference sequence). This CDR3 contains 14 residues. As DNA, the CDR3 is TGTGCCAGCAGTTTATACGACGGGTACAATGAGCAGTTCTTC. Protein product: CASSLYDGYNEQFF.

J is TRBJ1-4 and V is TRBV6-1; 7 bases are shared with TRBD1. Germline CDR1 reads MNHNS; CDR2 reads SASEGT. The CDR3 is made up of 16 amino acids. Trimming cost V 4 bases and J 0 bases; bases outside gene matches: 5. The CDR3 is CASSGQGRATNEKLFF. The CDR3 DNA reads TGTGCCAGCAGTGGACAGGGCCGGGCAACTAATGAAAAACTGTTTTTT.

The J gene is TRBJ2-7, the V gene TRBV27; 8 nucleotides agree with TRBD1. The V gene end was trimmed by 4 bases and the J gene end by 3 bases; junction bases not matched to a gene: 11. This CDR3 is 16 amino acids long. The V gene's germline CDR1 is MNHEY and CDR2 SMNVEV (reference sequence). The CDR3 spells CASSSNPGQAYYEQYF. For the CDR3, the DNA is TGTGCCAGCAGTTCAAATCCGGGACAGGCTTACTACGAGCAGTACTTC.

This chain joins TRBV29-1 and TRBJ2-1, with 8 bases matching TRBD2. This CDR3 has 13 amino acids. Per germline, CDR1 SQVTM and CDR2 ANQGSEA. The ends lost 7 bases at V and 4 bases at J; junction bases unmatched: 6. DNA for the CDR3: TGCAGCGCCGTGAGCGGGGGATACAATGAGCAGTTCTTC. It encodes CSAVSGGYNEQFF.

The rearrangement joins TRBV23-1 to TRBJ2-5, with TRBD2 matching 12 bases. TRBV23-1 is filed as an ORF, its function uncertain. The ends lost 0 bases at V and 1 base at J; junction bases unmatched: 3. This CDR3 is built from 17 residues. The CDR3 sequence: CASSQSPTSGSQETQYF. CDR3 nucleotides: TGCGCCAGCAGTCAATCGCCGACTAGCGGGAGCCAAGAGACCCAGTACTTC.

The chain is built from TRBV4-1 and TRBJ2-5; 8 nucleotides align to TRBD1. The germline CDR1 and CDR2 sequences are MGHRA and YSYEKL. Germline trimming cut 6 bases from V and 5 bases from J; bases unmatched to any gene: 5. This CDR3 region has 13 residues. In DNA, the CDR3 is TGCGCCAGCAGTCAGGACAGGGTCGAGACCCAGTACTTC. It yields the protein CASSQDRVETQYF.

The V and J genes are TRBV7-6 and TRBJ1-1; perhaps TRBD1 as D (5 bases). V lost 1 base, J lost 6 bases, and 9 bases lay in between. Looked up from germline, CDR1 is SGHVS and CDR2 is FNYEAQ. The CDR3 contains 13 residues. The CDR3 is CASSLVEGAEAFF. CDR3 coding DNA: TGTGCCAGCAGCTTAGTCGAAGGGGCTGAAGCTTTCTTT.